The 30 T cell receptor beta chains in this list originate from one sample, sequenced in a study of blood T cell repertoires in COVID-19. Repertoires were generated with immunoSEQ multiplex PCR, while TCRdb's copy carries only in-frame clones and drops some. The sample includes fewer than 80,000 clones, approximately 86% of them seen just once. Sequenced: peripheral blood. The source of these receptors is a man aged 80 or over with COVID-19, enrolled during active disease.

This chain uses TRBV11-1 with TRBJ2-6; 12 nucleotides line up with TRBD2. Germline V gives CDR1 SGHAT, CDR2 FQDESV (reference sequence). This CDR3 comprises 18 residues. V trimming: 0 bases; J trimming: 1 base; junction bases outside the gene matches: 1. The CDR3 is CASSLATSGGSGANVLTF. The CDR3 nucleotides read TGTGCCAGCAGCTTAGCTACTAGCGGGGGGTCTGGGGCCAACGTCCTGACTTTC.

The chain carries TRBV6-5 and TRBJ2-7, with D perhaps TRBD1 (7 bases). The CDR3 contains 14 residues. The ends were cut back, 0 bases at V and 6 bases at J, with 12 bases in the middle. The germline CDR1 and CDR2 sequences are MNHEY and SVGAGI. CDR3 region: CASSYSSGGSEQYF. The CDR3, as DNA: TGTGCCAGCAGTTACTCTTCAGGGGGGTCCGAGCAGTACTTC.

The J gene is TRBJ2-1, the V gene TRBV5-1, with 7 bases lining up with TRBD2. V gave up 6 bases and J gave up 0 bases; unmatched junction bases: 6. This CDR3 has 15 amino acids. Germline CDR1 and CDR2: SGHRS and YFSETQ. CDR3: CASNQAGSSYNEQFF. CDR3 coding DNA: TGCGCCAGCAACCAAGCGGGGAGCTCCTACAATGAGCAGTTCTTC.

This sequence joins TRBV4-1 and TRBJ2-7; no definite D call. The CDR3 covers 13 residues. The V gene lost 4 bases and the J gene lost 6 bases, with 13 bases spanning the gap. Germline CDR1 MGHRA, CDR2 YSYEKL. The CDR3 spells CASSPGDWREQYF. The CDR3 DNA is TGCGCCAGCAGCCCCGGAGATTGGCGCGAGCAGTACTTC.

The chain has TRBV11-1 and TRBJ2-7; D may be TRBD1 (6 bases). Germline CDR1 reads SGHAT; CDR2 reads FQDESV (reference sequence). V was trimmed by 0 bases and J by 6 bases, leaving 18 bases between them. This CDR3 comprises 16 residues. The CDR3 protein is CASSLAGAGPRGEQYF. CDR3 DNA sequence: TGTGCCAGCAGCTTAGCGGGGGCAGGGCCCCGGGGCGAGCAGTACTTC.

In DNA, the CDR3 is TGTGCCAGTATGCCCGCGGGGTTAGGACAGGGGGCACATGGCTACACCTTC. Its protein product is CASMPAGLGQGAHGYTF. The genes are TRBV19 and TRBJ1-2; 11 bases are a match to TRBD1. Germline values: CDR1 LNHDA, CDR2 SQIVND (reference sequence). The trim removed 7 bases at V and 6 bases at J, leaving 16 bases unmatched. The CDR3 covers 17 residues.

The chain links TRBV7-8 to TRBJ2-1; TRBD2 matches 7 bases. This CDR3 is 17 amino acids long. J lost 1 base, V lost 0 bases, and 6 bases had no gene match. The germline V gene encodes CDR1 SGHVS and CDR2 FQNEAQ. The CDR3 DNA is TGTGCCAGCAGCTTAGCGCGGTGGGGGGGGTCCTACAATGAGCAGTTCTTC. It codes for CASSLARWGGSYNEQFF.

CDR3 bases: TGTGCCATCAGTGACCCTATGGGACAGGGTATCCACGAGCAGTACTTC. Its translation is CAISDPMGQGIHEQYF. The chain uses TRBV10-3 and TRBJ2-7; 9 bases are a match to TRBD1. The CDR3 spans 16 residues. V lost 3 bases, J lost 5 bases, and 11 bases stayed unmatched. CDR1 and CDR2 from the germline V gene are ENHRY and SYGVKD.

The CDR3 protein is CASSPSPGQDYNEQFF. The CDR3 DNA reads as TGCGCCAGCAGCCCTTCACCGGGACAGGACTACAATGAGCAGTTCTTC. The chain has TRBV4-1 and TRBJ2-1, with 8 bases that match TRBD1. The CDR3 extends over 16 amino acids. Germline CDR1 MGHRA, CDR2 YSYEKL. V lost 4 bases, J lost 3 bases, and 8 bases stayed unmatched.

The CDR3 sequence is CSVAGSSGNTIYF. The CDR3, as DNA: TGCAGCGTTGCTGGGAGCTCTGGAAACACCATATATTTT. The chain employs TRBV29-1 and TRBJ1-3; D ambiguous. Looked up from germline, CDR1 is SQVTM and CDR2 is ANQGSEA. CDR3 length: 13 residues. Trimming cost V 4 bases and J 0 bases, with 7 bases left between them.

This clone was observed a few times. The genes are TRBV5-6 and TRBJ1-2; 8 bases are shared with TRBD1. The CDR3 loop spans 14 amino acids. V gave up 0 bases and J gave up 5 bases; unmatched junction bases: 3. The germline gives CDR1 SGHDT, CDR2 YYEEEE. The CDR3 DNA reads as TGTGCCAGCAGCTTGGGGGGACAGGAATATGGCTACACCTTC. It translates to CASSLGGQEYGYTF.

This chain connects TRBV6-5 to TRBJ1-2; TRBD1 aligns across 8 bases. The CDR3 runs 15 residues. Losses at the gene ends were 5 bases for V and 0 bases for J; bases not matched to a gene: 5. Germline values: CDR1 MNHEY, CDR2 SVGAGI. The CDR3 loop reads CASSTQGAANYGYTF. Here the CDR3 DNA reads TGTGCCAGCAGTACCCAGGGGGCCGCTAACTATGGCTACACCTTC.

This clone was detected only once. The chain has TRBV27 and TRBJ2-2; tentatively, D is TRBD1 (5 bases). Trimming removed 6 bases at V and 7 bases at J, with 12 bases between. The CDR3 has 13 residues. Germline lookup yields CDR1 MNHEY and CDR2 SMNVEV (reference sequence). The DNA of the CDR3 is TGTGCCAGCAGGGGGCCACGATTCGGGGAGCTGTTTTTT. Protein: CASRGPRFGELFF.

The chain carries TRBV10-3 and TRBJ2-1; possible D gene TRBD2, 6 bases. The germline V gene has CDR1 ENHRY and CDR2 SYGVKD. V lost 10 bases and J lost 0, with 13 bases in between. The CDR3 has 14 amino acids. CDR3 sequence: CATRDSFSYNEQFF. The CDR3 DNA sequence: TGTGCCACCCGGGACTCTTTCTCCTACAATGAGCAGTTCTTC.

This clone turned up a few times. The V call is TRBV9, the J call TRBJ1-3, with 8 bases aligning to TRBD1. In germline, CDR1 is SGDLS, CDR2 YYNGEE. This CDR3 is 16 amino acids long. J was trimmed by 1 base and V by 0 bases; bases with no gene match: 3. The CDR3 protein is CASSVGTGHSGNTIYF. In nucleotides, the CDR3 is TGTGCCAGCAGCGTAGGGACAGGGCATTCTGGAAACACCATATATTTT.

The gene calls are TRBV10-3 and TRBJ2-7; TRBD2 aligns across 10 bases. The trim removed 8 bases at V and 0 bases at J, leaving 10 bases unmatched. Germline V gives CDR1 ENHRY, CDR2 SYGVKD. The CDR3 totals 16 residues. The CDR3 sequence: CAIGEGLAGDSYEQYF. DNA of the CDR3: TGTGCCATCGGGGAGGGGCTAGCGGGGGACTCCTACGAGCAGTACTTC.

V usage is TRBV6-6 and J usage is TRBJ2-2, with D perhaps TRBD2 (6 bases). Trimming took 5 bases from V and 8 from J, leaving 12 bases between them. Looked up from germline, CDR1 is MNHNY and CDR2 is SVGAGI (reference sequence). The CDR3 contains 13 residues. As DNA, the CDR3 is TGTGCCAGCAGTCCACTAGCTTCGGGGGAGCTGTTTTTT. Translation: CASSPLASGELFF.

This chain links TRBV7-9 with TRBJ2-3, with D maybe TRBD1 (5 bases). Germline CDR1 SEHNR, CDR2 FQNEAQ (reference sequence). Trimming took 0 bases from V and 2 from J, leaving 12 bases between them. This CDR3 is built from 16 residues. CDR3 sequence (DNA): TGTGCCAGCAGCTTAGCTGTGGTGACAGTCACAGATACGCAGTATTTT. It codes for CASSLAVVTVTDTQYF.

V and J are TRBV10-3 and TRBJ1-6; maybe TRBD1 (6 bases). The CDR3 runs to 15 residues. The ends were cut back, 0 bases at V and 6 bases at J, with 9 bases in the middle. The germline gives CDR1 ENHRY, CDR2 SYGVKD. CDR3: CAISESLDSNSPLHF. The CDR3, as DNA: TGTGCCATCAGTGAGTCTCTGGACAGTAATTCACCCCTCCACTTT.

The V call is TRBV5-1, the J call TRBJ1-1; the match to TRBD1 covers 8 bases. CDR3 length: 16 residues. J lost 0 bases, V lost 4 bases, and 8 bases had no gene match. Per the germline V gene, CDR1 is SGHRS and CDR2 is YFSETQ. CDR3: CASSIDRGFLNTEAFF. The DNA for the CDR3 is TGCGCCAGCAGCATTGACAGGGGATTTTTGAACACTGAAGCTTTCTTT.

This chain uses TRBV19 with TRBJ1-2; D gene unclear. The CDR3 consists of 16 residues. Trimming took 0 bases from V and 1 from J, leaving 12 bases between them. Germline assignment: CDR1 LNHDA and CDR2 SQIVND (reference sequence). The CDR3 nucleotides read TGTGCCAGTAGTATAGACGTCGAGGGCATTAACTATGGCTACACCTTC. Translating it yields CASSIDVEGINYGYTF.

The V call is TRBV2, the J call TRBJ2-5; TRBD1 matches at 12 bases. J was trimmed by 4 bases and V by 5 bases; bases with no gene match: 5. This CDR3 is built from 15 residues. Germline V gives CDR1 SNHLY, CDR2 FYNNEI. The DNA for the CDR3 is TGTGCCAGCAGTTCCGGGACAGGGGGCCGAGAGACCCAGTACTTC. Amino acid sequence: CASSSGTGGRETQYF.

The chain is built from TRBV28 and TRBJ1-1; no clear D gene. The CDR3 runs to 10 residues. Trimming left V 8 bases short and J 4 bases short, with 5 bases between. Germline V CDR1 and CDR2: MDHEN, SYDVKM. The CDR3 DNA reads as TGTGCCAGCTTTAGCACTGAAGCTTTCTTT. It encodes CASFSTEAFF.

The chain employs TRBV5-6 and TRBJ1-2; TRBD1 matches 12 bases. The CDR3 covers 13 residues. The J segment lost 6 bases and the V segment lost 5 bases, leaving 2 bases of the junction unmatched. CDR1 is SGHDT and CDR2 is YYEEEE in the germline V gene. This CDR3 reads CASRGTGGDGYTF. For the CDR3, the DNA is TGTGCCAGCAGAGGGACAGGGGGCGATGGCTACACCTTC.

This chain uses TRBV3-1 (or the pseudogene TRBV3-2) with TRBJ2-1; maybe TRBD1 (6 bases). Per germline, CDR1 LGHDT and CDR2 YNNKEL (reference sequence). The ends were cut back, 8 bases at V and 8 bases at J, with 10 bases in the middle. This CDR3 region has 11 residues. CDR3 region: CASAQGDEQFF. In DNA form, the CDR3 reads TGTGCCAGCGCACAGGGAGATGAGCAGTTCTTC.

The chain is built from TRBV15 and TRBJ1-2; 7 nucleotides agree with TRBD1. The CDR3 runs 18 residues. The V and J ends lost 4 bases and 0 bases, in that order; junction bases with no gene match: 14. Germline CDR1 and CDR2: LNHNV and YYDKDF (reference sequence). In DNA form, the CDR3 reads TGTGCCACCAGCAACATAATGACAGGGACTCAAGCTAACTATGGCTACACCTTC. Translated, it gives CATSNIMTGTQANYGYTF.

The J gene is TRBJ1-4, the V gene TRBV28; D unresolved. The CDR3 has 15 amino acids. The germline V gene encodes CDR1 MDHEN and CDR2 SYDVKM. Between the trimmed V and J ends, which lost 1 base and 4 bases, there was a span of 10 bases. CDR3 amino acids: CASSLLRRINEKLFF. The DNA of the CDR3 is TGTGCCAGCAGTTTATTAAGGCGGATTAATGAAAAACTGTTTTTT.

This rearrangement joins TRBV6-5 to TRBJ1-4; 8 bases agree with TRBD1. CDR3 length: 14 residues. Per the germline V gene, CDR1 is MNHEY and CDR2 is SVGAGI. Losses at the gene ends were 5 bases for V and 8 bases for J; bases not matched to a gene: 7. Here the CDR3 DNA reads TGTGCCAGCAGTCTGAGACAGGGGACAGAAAAACTGTTTTTT. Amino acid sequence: CASSLRQGTEKLFF.

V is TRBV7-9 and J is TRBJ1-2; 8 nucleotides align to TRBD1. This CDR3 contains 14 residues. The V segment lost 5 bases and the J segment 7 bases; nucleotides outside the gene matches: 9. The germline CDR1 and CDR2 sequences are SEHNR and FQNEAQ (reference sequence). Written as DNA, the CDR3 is TGTGCCAGCAGCAAGGGACAGGTTATTTTTGGCTACACCTTC. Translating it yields CASSKGQVIFGYTF. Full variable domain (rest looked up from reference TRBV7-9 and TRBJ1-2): DTGVSQNPRHKITKRGQNVTFRCDPISEHNRLYWYRQTLGQGPEFLTYFQNEAQLEKSRLLSDRFSAERPKGSFSTLEIQRTEQGDSAMYLCASSKGQVIFGYTFGSGTRLTVV.

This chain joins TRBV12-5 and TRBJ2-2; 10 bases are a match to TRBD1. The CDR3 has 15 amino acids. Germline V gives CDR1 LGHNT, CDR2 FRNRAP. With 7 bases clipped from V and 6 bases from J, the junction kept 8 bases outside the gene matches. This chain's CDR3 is CASVTGTGVAGELFF. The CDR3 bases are TGTGCTAGTGTTACCGGGACAGGGGTCGCCGGGGAGCTGTTTTTT.